The 31 T cell receptor beta chains reported below all come from one sample, sequenced in a study of T-cell reconstitution after alpha-beta-depleted transplantation in children. Unique molecular identifiers were incorporated when the TCRbeta library was constructed. One entry per CDR3 protein results from TCRdb running MiXCR on the PCR reads. The table records 480,000 or so distinct CDR3 sequences, roughly a tenth of them present only once. Source: PBMCs, taken before TCRalphabeta/CD19-depleted stem cell transplant. These receptors were taken from a child aged 2 to 9 with inherited bone marrow failure, due to receive a stem cell transplant.

This rearrangement joins TRBV5-1 to TRBJ2-7, with a tentative D call TRBD2 (6 bases). Germline V lookup: CDR1 SGHRS, CDR2 YFSETQ. Deletions cut 4 bases from V and 2 bases from J, with 10 bases between. CDR3 size: 13 residues. The CDR3 protein is CASSPGDTYEQYF. The CDR3 bases are TGCGCCAGCAGCCCGGGGGATACCTACGAGCAGTACTTC.

This clonotype occurred a few times. The V gene is TRBV30, the J gene TRBJ2-1; D is ambiguous. The CDR3 length is 15 residues. Germline V CDR1 and CDR2: GTSNPN, SVGIG (reference sequence). The V gene lost 0 bases and the J gene lost 4 bases, with 13 bases spanning the gap. In DNA form, the CDR3 reads TGTGCCTGGAGTGTGGTTAGCCCGGAGTACAATGAGCAGTTCTTC. It codes for CAWSVVSPEYNEQFF.

This clonotype has at least ten counts. V is TRBV28 and J is TRBJ2-7; D is perhaps TRBD2 (5 bases). Germline V gene lookup returns CDR1 MDHEN and CDR2 SYDVKM. The V end was cut by 7 bases, the J end by 9 bases, with 19 bases between. The CDR3 is 13 amino acids. The CDR3 DNA is TGTGCCAGCAACTTGCCGAGAGGGAACCGGCAGTACTTC. This sequence encodes CASNLPRGNRQYF.

This clonotype was recorded many times. The chain is built from TRBV5-1 and TRBJ2-7; 9 bases map to TRBD2. There are 14 residues in the CDR3. Germline values: CDR1 SGHRS, CDR2 YFSETQ. The V segment lost 3 bases and the J segment 2 bases; nucleotides outside the gene matches: 3. In nucleotides, the CDR3 is TGCGCCAGCAGCTCGACTAGCGGACCCTACGAGCAGTACTTC. As protein: CASSSTSGPYEQYF.

This clonotype showed up many times. This sequence joins TRBV5-1 and TRBJ1-1; D ambiguous. The V end lost 2 bases, the J end lost 4 bases, and 9 bases lay between the germline ends. The CDR3 has 13 residues. Looked up from germline, CDR1 is SGHRS and CDR2 is YFSETQ. CDR3 bases: TGCGCCAGCAGCTTTCAAGAGGGCACTGAAGCTTTCTTT. As protein: CASSFQEGTEAFF.

The rearrangement uses TRBV20-1 and TRBJ2-3, with 12 bases matching TRBD2. From germline, CDR1 is DFQATT and CDR2 SNEGSKA (reference sequence). V shed 1 base and J 2 bases; nucleotides not matched to a gene: 10. The CDR3 has 18 amino acids. In DNA, the CDR3 is TGCAGTGCTAGAGTAGGCACGGGACTAGCGGGCCCCACAGATACGCAGTATTTT. It encodes CSARVGTGLAGPTDTQYF.

This chain joins TRBV19 and TRBJ1-2, with a tentative D call TRBD1 (5 bases). The V gene lost 3 bases and the J gene lost 3 bases, with 8 bases spanning the gap. Germline-derived CDR1 and CDR2 are LNHDA and SQIVND (reference sequence). The CDR3 contains 13 residues. This CDR3 is CASSIPGHYGYTF. The CDR3 DNA reads TGTGCCAGTAGTATTCCAGGGCACTATGGCTACACCTTC. Based on the CDR3 plus reference TRBV19 and TRBJ1-2, the full variable domain is DGGITQSPKYLFRKEGQNVTLSCEQNLNHDAMYWYRQDPGQGLRLIYYSQIVNDFQKGDIAEGYSVSREKKESFPLTVTSAQKNPTAFYLCASSIPGHYGYTFGSGTRLTVV.

The table lists this clonotype with many counts. The junction departs from the called germline gene at one end, perhaps through a read error. This chain connects TRBV29-1 to TRBJ1-1, with 10 bases identical to TRBD1. Germline CDR1 reads SQVTM; CDR2 reads ANQGSEA. CDR3 length: 14 amino acids. The CDR3 bases are TGCAGCGTCGATTCCCTCGTAGACAGGGGGCGCTTTATCTTT. This gives the protein CSVDSLVDRGRFIF. The whole variable domain, remainder taken from reference TRBV29-1 and TRBJ1-1, is SAVISQKPSRDICQRGTSLTIQCQVDSQVTMMFWYRQQPGQSLTLIATANQGSEATYESGFVIDKFPISRPNLTFSTLTVSNMSPEDSSIYLCSVDSLVDRGRFIFGQGTRLTVV.

This clonotype was observed many times. The V gene is TRBV4-2, the J gene TRBJ2-1, with D tentatively TRBD2 (5 bases). Germline CDR1 is LGHNA and CDR2 is YNFKEQ. CDR3 size: 16 residues. V lost 1 base and J lost 0, with 10 bases in between. Here the CDR3 reads CASSQVTGSSYNEQFF. The CDR3 DNA follows: TGTGCCAGCAGCCAAGTTACTGGGAGCTCCTACAATGAGCAGTTCTTC.

This clonotype was observed many times. This chain links TRBV28 with TRBJ2-5, with D uncertain. The CDR3 runs 14 residues. Germline-derived CDR1 and CDR2 are MDHEN and SYDVKM. Deletions cut 6 bases from V and 0 bases from J, with 11 bases between. The CDR3 nucleotides read TGTGCCAGCAGGCCGTGGGCCTACCAAGAGACCCAGTACTTC. Translated, it gives CASRPWAYQETQYF.

This clonotype occurred many times. V usage is TRBV10-3 and J usage is TRBJ2-5; D is perhaps TRBD1 (5 bases). In germline, CDR1 is ENHRY, CDR2 SYGVKD. V lost 0 bases to trimming and J lost 5 bases, with 16 bases between them. The CDR3 runs to 16 residues. For the CDR3, the DNA is TGTGCCATCAGTGAGTCGAAGCCGGCTGCAGGGGAGACCCAGTACTTC. The encoded protein is CAISESKPAAGETQYF.

This chain joins TRBV13 and TRBJ2-3; 14 bases agree with TRBD2. Germline V CDR1 and CDR2: PRHDT, FYEKMQ (reference sequence). Trimming cost V 3 bases and J 5 bases; bases outside gene matches: 4. The CDR3 consists of 16 residues. The CDR3 DNA reads as TGTGCCAGCAGCTTGGGGACTAGCGGGAGAAGAGATACGCAGTATTTT. Amino acid sequence: CASSLGTSGRRDTQYF.

This clonotype was seen repeatedly, ten times or more. The chain links TRBV5-1 to TRBJ2-5; 8 bases are shared with TRBD2. Germline values: CDR1 SGHRS, CDR2 YFSETQ. V dropped 0 bases and J dropped 4; count of bases not matched to a gene: 5. The CDR3 contains 15 residues. The CDR3 protein is CASSLEGSGTETQYF. In nucleotides, the CDR3 is TGCGCCAGCAGCTTGGAAGGTAGCGGGACAGAGACCCAGTACTTC.

This clonotype was detected a few times. The chain recombines TRBV15 with TRBJ2-1; 7 bases match TRBD2. Germline CDR1 reads LNHNV; CDR2 reads YYDKDF (reference sequence). The trim removed 1 base at V and 3 bases at J, leaving 15 bases unmatched. This CDR3 comprises 19 residues. CDR3 sequence reads: CATSRGLWSAGVDYNEQFF. CDR3 DNA sequence: TGTGCCACCAGCAGAGGTCTTTGGTCCGCGGGAGTCGACTACAATGAGCAGTTCTTC.

This clonotype was counted ten times or more. This chain uses TRBV6-2 or TRBV6-3 with TRBJ2-1; the D is unclear. CDR3 length: 13 amino acids. CDR1 and CDR2 from the germline V gene are MNHEY and SVGEGT. The V end lost 4 bases, the J end lost 3 bases, and 7 bases lay between the germline ends. The CDR3 DNA reads as TGTGCCAGCAGTTTGGGGTTCTACAATGAGCAGTTCTTC. This codes for CASSLGFYNEQFF.

V is TRBV29-1 and J is TRBJ1-2; TRBD1 might be the D (6 bases). The germline V gene encodes CDR1 SQVTM and CDR2 ANQGSEA. Deletions cut 4 bases from V and 2 bases from J, with 11 bases between. The CDR3 extends over 13 amino acids. The CDR3 is CSVVWGHNYGYTF. The CDR3 nucleotides read TGCAGCGTTGTATGGGGGCACAACTATGGCTACACCTTC. Supplemented by reference TRBV29-1 and TRBJ1-2, the full variable domain reads SAVISQKPSRDICQRGTSLTIQCQVDSQVTMMFWYRQQPGQSLTLIATANQGSEATYESGFVIDKFPISRPNLTFSTLTVSNMSPEDSSIYLCSVVWGHNYGYTFGSGTRLTVV.

This clonotype was detected many times. This rearrangement joins TRBV3-1 to TRBJ2-1; no firm D call. CDR1 is LGHDT, CDR2 YNNKEL, per germline (reference sequence). V shed 4 bases and J shed 6 bases, with 13 bases lying between them. The CDR3 sequence is 14 residues long. The CDR3 DNA is TGTGCCAGCAGCCCCGAGTTGACGATCAATGAGCAGTTCTTC. Amino acids: CASSPELTINEQFF.

In regard to this clonotype: A junction boundary mismatches the germline segment, possibly from a read error. This sequence joins TRBV29-1 and TRBJ1-1; D might be TRBD1 (5 bases). This CDR3 contains 13 residues. The germline CDR1 and CDR2 sequences are SQVTM and ANQGSEA. The CDR3 coding sequence is TGCAGCGTTGCCCCCCAGGGCCTCTTCGAGCTTTCTTTT. Amino acid sequence: CSVAPQGLFELSF.

This clonotype was seen many times. The genes are TRBV10-2 and TRBJ2-5; unclear D gene. Germline loops: CDR1 WSHSY, CDR2 SAAADI. The germline V and J ends were trimmed by 3 bases and 5 bases, with 10 bases remaining between them. The CDR3 extends over 13 amino acids. This chain's CDR3 is CASSDDGWETQYF. The CDR3 nucleotides read TGCGCCAGCAGTGACGACGGGTGGGAGACCCAGTACTTC.

This clonotype was detected many times. The rearrangement links TRBV10-3 to TRBJ2-7; D not resolved. The germline gives CDR1 ENHRY, CDR2 SYGVKD. V gave up 6 bases and J gave up 2 bases, with 20 bases separating them. This CDR3 is 16 amino acids long. The CDR3 sequence: CAISDPGSAVAYEQYF. CDR3 sequence (DNA): TGTGCCATCAGCGACCCCGGGTCCGCGGTCGCCTACGAGCAGTACTTC.

This sequence joins TRBV20-1 and TRBJ2-7; possibly TRBD1 for D (5 bases). Deletions cut 6 bases from V and 0 bases from J, with 15 bases between. Germline values: CDR1 DFQATT, CDR2 SNEGSKA (reference sequence). CDR3 length: 14 residues. The CDR3 here is CSAPVQGSSYEQYF. As DNA, the CDR3 is TGCAGTGCCCCAGTGCAGGGAAGCTCCTACGAGCAGTACTTC.

Of note for this clonotype: This may be a read error: a much more frequent sequence differs by one nucleotide. V gene TRBV20-1 combines with J gene TRBJ1-1; tentatively, D is TRBD1 (5 bases). The CDR3 has 12 amino acids. Germline lookup yields CDR1 DFQATT and CDR2 SNEGSKA (reference sequence). The CDR3 bases are TGCAGTGCTGCGACGGGGGTAACTGCAGCTTTCTTT. Translation gives CSAATGVTAAFF.

In its sample, this clonotype was seen many times. The J gene is TRBJ2-7, the V gene TRBV5-1; 7 bases are a match to TRBD1. The CDR3 covers 13 residues. Germline V gene sequence: CDR1 SGHRS, CDR2 YFSETQ. V was pared by 4 bases and J by 6 bases, with 7 bases of the junction left unmatched. In DNA, the CDR3 is TGCGCCAGCAGCCTGACAGGGTTGGTCGAGCAGTACTTC. Translating gives CASSLTGLVEQYF.

The chain is built from TRBV7-9 and TRBJ1-2, with D maybe TRBD1 (5 bases). Looked up from germline, CDR1 is SEHNR and CDR2 is FQNEAQ (reference sequence). The V and J ends lost 3 bases and 2 bases respectively, with 7 bases between them. The CDR3 totals 13 residues. The CDR3 sequence: CASSLDKNYGYTF. The DNA for the CDR3 is TGTGCCAGCAGCTTGGACAAGAACTATGGCTACACCTTC. The full variable domain, in which reference TRBV7-9 and TRBJ1-2 provide the parts outside the CDR3, is DTGVSQNPRHKITKRGQNVTFRCDPISEHNRLYWYRQTLGQGPEFLTYFQNEAQLEKSRLLSDRFSAERPKGSFSTLEIQRTEQGDSAMYLCASSLDKNYGYTFGSGTRLTVV.

This clonotype was picked up many times. This chain links TRBV20-1 with TRBJ2-1; D unresolved. Germline values: CDR1 DFQATT, CDR2 SNEGSKA (reference sequence). CDR3 length: 10 residues. Trimming took off 6 bases at V and 8 bases at J, with 8 bases between the two ends. The CDR3 sequence is CSAPQYEQFF. The CDR3 DNA reads as TGCAGTGCCCCGCAATATGAGCAGTTCTTC.

This clonotype has at least ten counts. V gene TRBV4-3 combines with J gene TRBJ2-7; TRBD1 is a possible D gene (5 bases). CDR1 and CDR2 (germline): LGHNA, YSLEER. The CDR3 spans 15 residues. V was trimmed by 0 bases and J by 3 bases, leaving 12 bases between them. The CDR3 sequence is CASSQDGSRGYEQYF. In DNA form, the CDR3 reads TGCGCCAGCAGCCAAGATGGGTCAAGGGGCTACGAGCAGTACTTC.

This clonotype was found many times. The genes are TRBV2 and TRBJ2-1; D is ambiguous. The germline CDR1 and CDR2 sequences are SNHLY and FYNNEI. The ends were cut back, 4 bases at V and 10 bases at J, with 11 bases in the middle. This CDR3 has 12 amino acids. CDR3 amino acids: CASSVEHGEQFF. DNA of the CDR3: TGTGCCAGCAGTGTCGAACACGGCGAGCAGTTCTTC. The entire variable domain, with the rest obtained from reference TRBV2 and TRBJ2-1, is as follows: EPEVTQTPSHQVTQMGQEVILRCVPISNHLYFYWYRQILGQKVEFLVSFYNNEISEKSEIFDDQFSVERPDGSNFTLKIRSTKLEDSAMYFCASSVEHGEQFFGPGTRLTVL.

V is TRBV29-1 and J is TRBJ1-1, with D tentatively TRBD1 (6 bases). The length of the CDR3 is 13 residues. The germline CDR1 and CDR2 sequences are SQVTM and ANQGSEA. V was shortened by 6 bases and J by 5 bases, with 16 bases between the two germline ends. The DNA for the CDR3 is TGCAGCGTCAACCTGGGGGCGAATACTGAAGCTTTCTTT. This codes for CSVNLGANTEAFF.

This clonotype was seen at least ten times. The chain joins TRBV27 to TRBJ1-5, with D maybe TRBD1 (5 bases). The CDR3 sequence is 12 residues long. Germline values: CDR1 MNHEY, CDR2 SMNVEV (reference sequence). The V gene lost 5 bases and the J gene lost 7 bases, with 9 bases spanning the gap. The CDR3 spells CASSPRGQPQHF. The CDR3 region has the DNA TGTGCCAGCAGTCCCCGGGGGCAGCCCCAGCATTTT.

A note on this clonotype: A much larger clonotype is one base distant, so this may be a read error. V is TRBV20-1 and J is TRBJ2-3, with D hard to call. This CDR3 region has 14 residues. Germline V lookup: CDR1 DFQATT, CDR2 SNEGSKA (reference sequence). The ends were cut back, 3 bases at V and 2 bases at J, with 12 bases in the middle. CDR3 in amino acids: CSASPVDTTDTQYF. The CDR3 nucleotides read TGCAGTGCTAGCCCAGTCGATACCACAGATACGCAGTATTTT.

This sequence joins TRBV6-2 or TRBV6-3 and TRBJ2-7, with TRBD2 matching 12 bases. Per the germline V gene, CDR1 is MNHEY and CDR2 is SVGEGT. The length of the CDR3 is 15 residues. The J segment lost 4 bases and the V segment lost 5 bases, leaving 6 bases of the junction unmatched. CDR3 sequence: CASSLAGGGVYEQYF. CDR3 DNA sequence: TGTGCCAGCAGTCTAGCGGGAGGGGGAGTGTACGAGCAGTACTTC.